These T cell receptor beta chains were read from a single sample in a study of T cell responses to AZD1222 COVID-19 vaccine. The assay was immunoSEQ multiplex PCR, and TCRdb's table has in-frame clones only and misses some. The sample consists of about 140,000 clones, 92% of them appearing once. The starting material was peripheral blood, obtained on day 0 of AZD1222 vaccination. The origin of the receptors is an adult in good health. Both conserved end residues are part of each CDR3. The order of the fields is CDR3 length, D gene, clone size, J gene, V gene, CDR3 protein, CDR3 DNA. The D gene is left open where the match is weak. Clone size is stated in some rows and not others, as once, few, many or a class when expanded.

15	TRBD2	once	TRBJ2-1	TRBV6-5	CASSYSTSGYNEQFF	TGTGCCAGCAGTTATAGCACTAGCGGGTACAATGAGCAGTTCTTC
13	NA	few	TRBJ2-3	TRBV18	CASSPGFSDTQYF	TGTGCCAGCTCACCGGGATTTTCAGATACGCAGTATTTT
12	NA	NA	TRBJ2-7	TRBV6-5	CASSLQGGEQYF	TGTGCCAGCAGCCTTCAGGGAGGCGAGCAGTACTTC
16	NA	once	TRBJ1-6	TRBV28	CASTLGGITYNSPLHF	TGTGCCAGCACCCTTGGGGGGATCACCTATAATTCACCCCTCCACTTT
18	NA	NA	TRBJ2-7	TRBV5-5	CASSLAGPRISHSYEQYF	TGTGCCAGCAGCTTGGCCGGCCCGAGGATCTCCCACTCCTACGAGCAGTACTTC
15	NA	few	TRBJ1-5	TRBV6-5	CASSYYREGHQPQHF	TGTGCCAGCAGCTACTACAGGGAGGGCCATCAGCCCCAGCATTTT
13	TRBD1	NA	TRBJ1-1	TRBV4-1	CASSQLPGQGAFF	TGCGCCAGCAGCCAATTACCGGGACAGGGGGCTTTCTTT
19	TRBD2	NA	TRBJ2-3	TRBV7-9	CASSPIWGRTSGFTDTQYF	TGTGCCAGCAGCCCCATTTGGGGACGGACTAGCGGATTCACAGATACGCAGTATTTT
14	NA	NA	TRBJ1-5	TRBV24-1	CATSDLRTDQPQHF	TGTGCCACCAGTGATTTGAGGACAGATCAGCCCCAGCATTTT
14	NA	NA	TRBJ1-3	TRBV10-3	CAISDGGVGNTIYF	TGTGCCATCAGTGATGGGGGTGTTGGAAACACCATATATTTT
15	TRBD1	once	TRBJ2-2	TRBV25-1	CASSPGQSHTGELFF	TGTGCCAGCAGTCCGGGACAGTCCCACACCGGGGAGCTGTTTTTT
14	TRBD1	NA	TRBJ1-2	TRBV30	CAWSVRQGAYGYTF	TGTGCCTGGAGTGTTAGACAGGGTGCCTATGGCTACACCTTC
15	NA	NA	TRBJ1-2	TRBV4-1	CASSQGIQPNYGYTF	TGCGCCAGCAGCCAAGGAATACAGCCTAACTATGGCTACACCTTC
18	TRBD1	NA	TRBJ2-1	TRBV9	CASSSSTRPTGQANEQFF	TGTGCCAGCAGCTCTTCAACTCGTCCCACTGGACAGGCGAATGAGCAGTTCTTC
15	TRBD1	NA	TRBJ2-7	TRBV27	CASTWTGSRLGEQYF	TGTGCCAGCACTTGGACAGGGTCACGGCTGGGGGAGCAGTACTTC
15	TRBD2	NA	TRBJ2-1	TRBV9	CASSGYSGMYNEQFF	TGTGCCAGCAGCGGGTATAGCGGGATGTACAATGAGCAGTTCTTC
14	NA	NA	TRBJ2-7	TRBV18	CASSPSGLAYEQYF	TGTGCCAGCTCACCATCGGGCCTTGCCTACGAGCAGTACTTC
15	NA	NA	TRBJ2-4	TRBV27	CASSLVKGPKNIQYF	TGTGCCAGCAGTTTAGTGAAGGGGCCCAAAAACATTCAGTACTTC
16	NA	few	TRBJ1-2	TRBV11-2	CASSLVRGPSNYGYTF	TGTGCCAGCAGCTTAGTACGGGGGCCCTCTAACTATGGCTACACCTTC
15	NA	NA	TRBJ1-1	TRBV27	CASSFSSFANTEAFF	TGTGCCAGCAGTTTCTCCTCCTTTGCGAACACTGAAGCTTTCTTT
17	TRBD2	once	TRBJ2-2	TRBV11-2	CASSLYMLAGATGELFF	TGTGCCAGCAGCTTATACATGCTAGCGGGAGCCACCGGGGAGCTGTTTTTT
15	TRBD1	NA	TRBJ2-2	TRBV7-3	CASSLRQGFPGELFF	TGTGCCAGCAGCTTACGACAGGGGTTTCCCGGGGAGCTGTTTTTT
13	NA	NA	TRBJ1-1	TRBV5-1	CASSLRQDTEAFF	TGCGCCAGCAGCTTGAGGCAGGACACTGAAGCTTTCTTT
15	NA	NA	TRBJ1-1	TRBV21-1	CASSSKGHFNTEAFF	TGTGCCAGCAGTAGTAAAGGGCACTTTAACACTGAAGCTTTCTTT
14	TRBD2	NA	TRBJ2-3	TRBV5-1	CASRLLASTDTQYF	TGCGCCAGCAGATTACTAGCGAGCACAGATACGCAGTATTTT
14	TRBD1	NA	TRBJ1-6	TRBV30	CAWSAGQVNSPLHF	TGTGCCTGGAGTGCTGGACAGGTTAATTCACCCCTCCACTTT
13	NA	NA	TRBJ2-7	TRBV5-1	CASSLGGPYEQYF	TGCGCCAGCAGCTTGGGGGGACCCTACGAGCAGTACTTC
15	NA	NA	TRBJ1-1	TRBV21-1	CASSKCGGRYTEAFF	TGTGCCAGCAGCAAATGTGGGGGGCGGTACACTGAAGCTTTCTTT
14	NA	NA	TRBJ1-2	TRBV28	CASSSWAGDYGYTF	TGTGCCAGCAGTTCCTGGGCAGGGGACTATGGCTACACCTTC
20	NA	NA	TRBJ2-7	TRBV5-1	CASSFSTTPLGSTLSYEQYF	TGCGCCAGCAGCTTTTCAACAACCCCCCTAGGTTCAACCCTCTCCTACGAGCAGTACTTC
14	TRBD1	NA	TRBJ2-5	TRBV5-1	CASSRGQAQETQYF	TGCGCCAGCAGCCGGGGACAGGCACAAGAGACCCAGTACTTC
16	NA	NA	TRBJ2-2	TRBV5-4	CASSLGRLRNTGELFF	TGTGCCAGCAGCTTGGGGCGGCTACGGAACACCGGGGAGCTGTTTTTT
13	NA	NA	TRBJ1-4	TRBV28	CASRKADVEKLFF	TGTGCCAGCCGGAAGGCAGATGTTGAAAAACTGTTTTTT
13	NA	NA	TRBJ1-2	TRBV6-4	CASSMGSGRGYTF	TGTGCCAGCAGTATGGGGTCGGGTCGGGGCTACACCTTC
14	NA	NA	TRBJ2-7	TRBV5-1	CASSADLGRGEQYF	TGCGCCAGCAGCGCGGACCTAGGAAGGGGCGAGCAGTACTTC
16	NA	NA	TRBJ1-2	TRBV4-1	CASSQSWPRMDYGYTF	TGCGCCAGCAGCCAATCCTGGCCCCGGATGGACTATGGCTACACCTTC
18	TRBD1	NA	TRBJ1-5	TRBV6-1	CASSERGTETGVNQPQHF	TGTGCCAGCAGTGAACGGGGAACCGAGACAGGGGTCAATCAGCCCCAGCATTTT
12	NA	NA	TRBJ1-5	TRBV30	CAWGKSGQPQHF	TGTGCCTGGGGTAAATCGGGTCAGCCCCAGCATTTT
14	NA	NA	TRBJ2-7	TRBV2	CASRTEITSYEQYF	TGTGCCAGCAGAACAGAGATAACCTCCTACGAGCAGTACTTC
19	NA	NA	TRBJ1-6	TRBV28	CASSLGIKGGAPNRSPLHF	TGTGCCAGCAGCCTAGGGATCAAGGGCGGTGCCCCCAATCGTTCACCCCTCCACTTT
14	NA	NA	TRBJ2-7	TRBV5-1	CASSLGGQPYEQYF	TGCGCCAGCAGCCTAGGGGGGCAGCCCTACGAGCAGTACTTC
15	TRBD1	NA	TRBJ2-3	TRBV30	CAASSGTGFWDTQYF	TGTGCCGCGAGCTCCGGGACAGGGTTTTGGGATACGCAGTATTTT
17	NA	NA	TRBJ2-4	TRBV5-1	CASSLLPAGRGINIQYF	TGCGCCAGCAGCTTGCTCCCAGCGGGCAGGGGAATAAACATTCAGTACTTC
15	TRBD1	NA	TRBJ1-2	TRBV2	CASSARDRGRHGYTF	TGTGCCAGCAGTGCCCGGGACAGGGGGCGTCATGGCTACACCTTC
16	NA	NA	TRBJ1-1	TRBV6-5	CASSYLAGLMDTEAFF	TGTGCCAGCAGTTACCTCGCAGGGCTTATGGACACTGAAGCTTTCTTT
16	TRBD1	NA	TRBJ1-3	TRBV2	CASSLRTGSSGNTIYF	TGTGCCAGCAGTCTCCGGACAGGGAGCTCTGGAAACACCATATATTTT
16	NA	NA	TRBJ2-1	TRBV2	CASRSLRTGNYNEQFF	TGTGCCAGCAGGTCTCTTAGAACAGGGAACTACAATGAGCAGTTCTTC
14	NA	NA	TRBJ1-3	TRBV5-1	CASSLDGMGNTIYF	TGCGCCAGCAGCTTGGACGGGATGGGAAACACCATATATTTT
15	NA	once	TRBJ1-4	TRBV28	CASSFGGGTNEKLFF	TGTGCCAGCAGTTTTGGGGGTGGCACTAATGAAAAACTGTTTTTT
14	NA	once	TRBJ2-2	TRBV6-4	CASSDSLDTGELFF	TGTGCCAGCAGTGACTCCCTGGACACCGGGGAGCTGTTTTTT
19	NA	NA	TRBJ2-2	TRBV27	CASSPFPRGAWVNTGELFF	TGTGCCAGCAGTCCTTTCCCCAGGGGCGCCTGGGTTAACACCGGGGAGCTGTTTTTT
12	NA	NA	TRBJ1-1	TRBV29-1	CSVRGLNTEAFF	TGCAGCGTTCGGGGGCTGAACACTGAAGCTTTCTTT
17	TRBD2	once	TRBJ2-1	TRBV10-3	CAISEFSSGSRVNEQFF	TGTGCCATCAGTGAATTCAGCAGCGGGAGTCGGGTCAATGAGCAGTTCTTC
13	TRBD1	once	TRBJ1-2	TRBV28	CASSRTGVDGYTF	TGTGCCAGCAGCCGGACAGGGGTTGATGGCTACACCTTC
16	NA	once	TRBJ2-1	TRBV28	CASNGQGLGAYNEQFF	TGTGCCAGCAATGGGCAAGGCCTTGGGGCCTACAATGAGCAGTTCTTC
16	TRBD1	NA	TRBJ1-1	TRBV28	CASYTLKQGRGTEAFF	TGTGCCAGCTATACTCTGAAACAGGGGCGGGGCACTGAAGCTTTCTTT
14	NA	NA	TRBJ1-3	TRBV27	CASRAGYAGNTIYF	TGTGCCAGCAGGGCAGGGTATGCTGGAAACACCATATATTTT
15	TRBD1	NA	TRBJ1-6	TRBV10-2	CASSYRDRGNSPLHF	TGCGCCAGCAGTTACCGGGACAGGGGTAATTCACCCCTCCACTTT
14	NA	once	TRBJ2-2	TRBV4-1	CATQSSPNTGELFF	TGCGCCACCCAGTCCAGCCCGAACACCGGGGAGCTGTTTTTT